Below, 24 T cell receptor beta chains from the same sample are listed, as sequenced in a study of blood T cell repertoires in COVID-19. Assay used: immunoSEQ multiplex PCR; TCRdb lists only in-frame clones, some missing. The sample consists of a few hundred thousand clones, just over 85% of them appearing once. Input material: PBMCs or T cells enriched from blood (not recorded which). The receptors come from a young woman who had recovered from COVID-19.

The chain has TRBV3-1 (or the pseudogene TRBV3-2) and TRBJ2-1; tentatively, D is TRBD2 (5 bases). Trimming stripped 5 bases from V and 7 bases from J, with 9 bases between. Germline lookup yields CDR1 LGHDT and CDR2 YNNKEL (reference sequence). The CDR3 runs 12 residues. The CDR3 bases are TGTGCCAGCAGCGGGGAGTTGAATGAGCAGTTCTTC. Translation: CASSGELNEQFF.

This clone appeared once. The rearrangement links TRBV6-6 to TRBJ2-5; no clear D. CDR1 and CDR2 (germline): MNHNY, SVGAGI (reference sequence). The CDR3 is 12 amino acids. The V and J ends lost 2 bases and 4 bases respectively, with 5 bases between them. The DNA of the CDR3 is TGTGCCAGCAGTTACCCTTCAGAGACCCAGTACTTC. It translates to CASSYPSETQYF.

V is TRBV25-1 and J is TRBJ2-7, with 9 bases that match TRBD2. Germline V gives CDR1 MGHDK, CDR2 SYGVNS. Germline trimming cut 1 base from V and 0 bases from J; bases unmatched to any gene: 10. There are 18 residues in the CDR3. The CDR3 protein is CASSESSLAGRSSYEQYF. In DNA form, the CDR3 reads TGTGCCAGCAGTGAATCGTCTCTAGCGGGACGAAGCTCCTACGAGCAGTACTTC.

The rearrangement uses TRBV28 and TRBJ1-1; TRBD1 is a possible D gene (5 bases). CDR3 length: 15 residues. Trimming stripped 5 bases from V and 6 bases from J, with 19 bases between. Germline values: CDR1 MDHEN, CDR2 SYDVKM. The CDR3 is CASSHGGASFAEAFF. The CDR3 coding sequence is TGTGCCAGCAGTCACGGAGGGGCGAGCTTCGCTGAAGCTTTCTTT.

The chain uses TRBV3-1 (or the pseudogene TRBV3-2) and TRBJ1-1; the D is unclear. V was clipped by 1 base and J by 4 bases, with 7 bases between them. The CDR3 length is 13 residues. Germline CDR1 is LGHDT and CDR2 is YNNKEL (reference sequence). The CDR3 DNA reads TGTGCCAGCAGCCAAGCTACGTTCACTGAAGCTTTCTTT. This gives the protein CASSQATFTEAFF.

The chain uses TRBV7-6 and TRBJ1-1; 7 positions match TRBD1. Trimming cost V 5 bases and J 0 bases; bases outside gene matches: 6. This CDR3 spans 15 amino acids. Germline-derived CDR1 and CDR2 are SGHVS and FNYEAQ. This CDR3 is CASSPRTGLNTEAFF. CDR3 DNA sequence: TGTGCCAGCAGCCCAAGGACAGGATTGAACACTGAAGCTTTCTTT. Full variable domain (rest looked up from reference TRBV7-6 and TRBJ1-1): GAGVSQSPRYKVTKRGQDVALRCDPISGHVSLYWYRQALGQGPEFLTYFNYEAQQDKSGLPNDRFSAERPEGSISTLTIQRTEQRDSAMYRCASSPRTGLNTEAFFGQGTRLTVV.

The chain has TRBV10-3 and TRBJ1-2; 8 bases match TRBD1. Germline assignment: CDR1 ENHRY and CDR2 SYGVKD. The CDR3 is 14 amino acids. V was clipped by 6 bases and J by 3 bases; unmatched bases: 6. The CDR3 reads CAIRQTGEDYGYTF. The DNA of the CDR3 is TGTGCCATCAGGCAGACAGGGGAGGACTATGGCTACACCTTC.

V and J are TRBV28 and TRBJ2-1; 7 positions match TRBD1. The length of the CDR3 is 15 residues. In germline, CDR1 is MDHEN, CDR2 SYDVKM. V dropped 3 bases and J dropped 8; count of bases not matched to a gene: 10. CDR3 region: CASSFGGRGKDEQFF. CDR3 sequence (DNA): TGTGCCAGCAGTTTTGGGGGCAGGGGGAAGGATGAGCAGTTCTTC.

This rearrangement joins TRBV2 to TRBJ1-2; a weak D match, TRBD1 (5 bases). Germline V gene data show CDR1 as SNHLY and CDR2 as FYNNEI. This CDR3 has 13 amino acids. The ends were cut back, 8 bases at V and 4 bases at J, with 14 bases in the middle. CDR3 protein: CASHRQSPYGYTF. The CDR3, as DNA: TGTGCCAGCCACCGACAGAGCCCCTATGGCTACACCTTC.

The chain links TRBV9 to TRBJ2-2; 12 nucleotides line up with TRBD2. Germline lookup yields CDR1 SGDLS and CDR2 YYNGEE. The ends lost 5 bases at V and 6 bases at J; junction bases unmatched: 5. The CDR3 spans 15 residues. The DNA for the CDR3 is TGTGCCAGCAGGCTGACTAGCGGGAGTTCCGGGGAGCTGTTTTTT. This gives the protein CASRLTSGSSGELFF.

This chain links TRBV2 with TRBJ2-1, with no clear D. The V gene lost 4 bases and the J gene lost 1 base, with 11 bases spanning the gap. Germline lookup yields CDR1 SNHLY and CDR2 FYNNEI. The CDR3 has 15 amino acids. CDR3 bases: TGTGCCAGCAGTGGTAGCAGAGGATCCTACAATGAGCAGTTCTTC. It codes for CASSGSRGSYNEQFF.

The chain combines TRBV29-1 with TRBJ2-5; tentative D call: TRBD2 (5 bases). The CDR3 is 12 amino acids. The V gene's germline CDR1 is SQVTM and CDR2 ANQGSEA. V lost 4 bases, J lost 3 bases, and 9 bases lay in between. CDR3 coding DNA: TGCAGCGTTGGGGTAGCGAAAGAGACCCAGTACTTC. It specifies CSVGVAKETQYF.

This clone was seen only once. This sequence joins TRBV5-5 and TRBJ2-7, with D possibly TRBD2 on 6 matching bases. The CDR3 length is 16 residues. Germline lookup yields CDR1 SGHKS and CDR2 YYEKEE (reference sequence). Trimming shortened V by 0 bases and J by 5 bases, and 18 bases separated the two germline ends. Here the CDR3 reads CASSLAMREVFDEQYF. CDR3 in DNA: TGTGCCAGCAGCTTGGCAATGCGGGAAGTTTTCGACGAGCAGTACTTC.

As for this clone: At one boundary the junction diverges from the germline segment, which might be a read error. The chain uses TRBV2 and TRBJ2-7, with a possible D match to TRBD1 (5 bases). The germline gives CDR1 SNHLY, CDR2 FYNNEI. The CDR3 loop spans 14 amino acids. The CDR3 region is CASREGSGTYEQYF. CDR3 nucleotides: TGTGCCAGCAGGGAAGGGTCAGGGACCTACGAGCAGTACTTC.

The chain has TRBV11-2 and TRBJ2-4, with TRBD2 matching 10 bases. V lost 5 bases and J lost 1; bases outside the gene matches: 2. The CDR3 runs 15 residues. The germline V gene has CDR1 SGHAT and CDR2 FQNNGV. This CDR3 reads CASSISGGAKNIQYF. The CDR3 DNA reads TGTGCCAGCAGCATTAGCGGGGGGGCCAAAAACATTCAGTACTTC. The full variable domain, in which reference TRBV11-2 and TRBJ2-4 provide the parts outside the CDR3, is EAGVAQSPRYKIIEKRQSVAFWCNPISGHATLYWYQQILGQGPKLLIQFQNNGVVDDSQLPKDRFSAERLKGVDSTLKIQPAKLEDSAVYLCASSISGGAKNIQYFGAGTRLSVL.

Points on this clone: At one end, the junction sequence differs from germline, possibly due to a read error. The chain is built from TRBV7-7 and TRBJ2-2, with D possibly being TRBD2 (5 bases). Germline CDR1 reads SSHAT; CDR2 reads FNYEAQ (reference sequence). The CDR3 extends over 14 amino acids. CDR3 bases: TGTGCTAGCAGCTTATTCGGGGACACCGGGGAGCTGTTTTTT. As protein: CASSLFGDTGELFF.

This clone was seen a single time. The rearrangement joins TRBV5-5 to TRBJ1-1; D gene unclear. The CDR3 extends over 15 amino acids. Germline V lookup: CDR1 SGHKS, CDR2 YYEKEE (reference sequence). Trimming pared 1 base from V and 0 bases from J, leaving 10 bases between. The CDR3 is CASSLNPRLNTEAFF. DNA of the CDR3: TGTGCCAGCAGCTTGAACCCTAGGCTGAACACTGAAGCTTTCTTT.

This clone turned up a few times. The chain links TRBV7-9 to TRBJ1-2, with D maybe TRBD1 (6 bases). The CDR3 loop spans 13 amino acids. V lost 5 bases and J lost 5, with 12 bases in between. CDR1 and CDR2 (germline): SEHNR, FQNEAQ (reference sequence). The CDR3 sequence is CASSQGPSYGYTF. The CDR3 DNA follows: TGTGCCAGCAGCCAGGGGCCGTCGTATGGCTACACCTTC.

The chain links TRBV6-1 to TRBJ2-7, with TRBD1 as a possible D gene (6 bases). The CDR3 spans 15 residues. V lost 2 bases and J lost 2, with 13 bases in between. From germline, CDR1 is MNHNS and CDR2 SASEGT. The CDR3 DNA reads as TGTGCCAGCAGTGAATGGGGACAAACCACCTACGAGCAGTACTTC. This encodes CASSEWGQTTYEQYF.

CDR3 sequence reads: CASSVDRTGNNEQFF. The CDR3 DNA follows: TGTGCCAGCAGCGTAGACCGGACAGGAAACAATGAGCAGTTCTTC. The chain has TRBV9 and TRBJ2-1, with 7 bases aligning to TRBD1. CDR3 length: 15 amino acids. In germline, CDR1 is SGDLS, CDR2 YYNGEE. After removal of 0 bases from V and 5 bases from J, the junction contained 5 bases not matched to a gene.

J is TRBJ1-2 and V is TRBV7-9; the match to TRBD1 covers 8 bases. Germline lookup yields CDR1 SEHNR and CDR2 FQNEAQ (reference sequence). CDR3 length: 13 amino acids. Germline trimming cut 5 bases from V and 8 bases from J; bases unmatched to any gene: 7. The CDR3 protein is CASSQTGGSGYTF. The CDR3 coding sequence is TGTGCCAGCAGCCAAACAGGGGGAAGCGGCTACACCTTC.

For the CDR3, the DNA is TGCGCCAGCAGCCAAGATCCGGGGGACGGTGAAGCTTTCTTT. As protein: CASSQDPGDGEAFF. The J gene is TRBJ1-1, the V gene TRBV4-1; the D gene is possibly TRBD1 (5 bases). CDR3 length equals 14 residues. Between the trimmed V and J ends, which lost 0 bases and 7 bases, there was a span of 12 bases. Germline V gives CDR1 MGHRA, CDR2 YSYEKL.

The DNA for the CDR3 is TGTGCCAGCAGTGGAGGGACAGGTTACGAAAAACTGTTTTTT. Amino acids: CASSGGTGYEKLFF. The gene calls are TRBV2 and TRBJ1-4; 8 bases fit TRBD1. From germline, CDR1 is SNHLY and CDR2 FYNNEI. V lost 4 bases, J lost 8 bases, and 6 bases stayed unmatched. The CDR3 covers 14 residues.

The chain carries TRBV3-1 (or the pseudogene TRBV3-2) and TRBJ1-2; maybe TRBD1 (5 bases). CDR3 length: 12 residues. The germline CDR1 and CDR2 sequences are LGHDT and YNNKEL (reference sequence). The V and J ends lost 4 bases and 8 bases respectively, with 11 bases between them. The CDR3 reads CASSLPDTGYTF. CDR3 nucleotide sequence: TGTGCCAGCAGCCTCCCGGACACCGGCTACACCTTC.